This T cell receptor beta chain was sequenced in a study of T cells in Graves' hyperthyroidism and ophthalmopathy. Study-wide context: Peripheral blood was drawn at first diagnosis, prior to all treatment.

The study enrolled patients aged 18 to 65 with newly diagnosed hyperthyroidism of under 2 months' duration. Diagnostic assessment was based on clinical symptoms, serum thyroxine and TRAb, thyroid ultrasound and orbital computed tomography. Blood from later-ophthalmopathy patients was taken at first hyperthyroidism diagnosis. This clonotype appeared many times. Germline assignment: CDR1 SGHVS and CDR2 FQNEAQ. V was clipped by 2 bases and J by 0 bases, with 19 bases between them. The CDR3 covers 18 residues. Template material for amplifying TCR beta CDR3 regions consisted of RNA transcripts. The HTBI primer set was used in a first-round RT-PCR of the TCR CDR3. Each CDR3 protein gets one entry after TCRdb re-called the multiplex PCR reads with MiXCR. The sample lists about 290,000 distinct CDR3 sequences, around 15% occurring once.

The specimen sequenced was blood. The V gene is TRBV7-8, the J gene TRBJ1-1, with D unresolved. This receptor was obtained from a woman between 45 and 65 years old with Graves' hyperthyroidism that later progressed to Graves' ophthalmopathy. CDR3 loop: CASSLYGPLDGMNTEAFF. The CDR3 DNA is TGTGCCAGCAGCTTATATGGTCCATTGGACGGTATGAACACTGAAGCTTTCTTT.